The 10 T cell receptor beta chains below were found in one sample sequenced in a study of T-cell reconstitution after alpha-beta-depleted transplantation in children. During its preparation, the TCRbeta library received unique molecular identifiers. TCRdb re-called the PCR reads through MiXCR, storing one row per CDR3 protein. The sample has 190,000 or so distinct CDR3 sequences; around 7% are singletons. The sequences come from PBMCs from the stem cell graft donor, collected from the stem cell graft. The receptors were gathered from a human donor who donated a stem cell graft to a child with Wiskott-Aldrich syndrome.

The sample holds many counts of this clonotype. V gene TRBV12-3 or TRBV12-4 combines with J gene TRBJ1-1, with 9 bases lining up with TRBD1. J was trimmed by 6 bases and V by 3 bases; bases with no gene match: 8. The CDR3 runs 15 residues. CDR3: CASSFRGQGVAEAFF. DNA of the CDR3: TGTGCCAGCAGTTTCCGGGGACAGGGTGTGGCTGAAGCTTTCTTT.

This clonotype was seen at least ten times. The CDR3, as DNA: TGTGCCAGCAGTTACTTCCCGGGGCAGCCCCAGCATTTT. Encoded protein: CASSYFPGQPQHF. The J gene is TRBJ1-5, the V gene TRBV6-5; no reliable D call. Germline lookup yields CDR1 MNHEY and CDR2 SVGAGI. With 1 base removed from V and 7 bases from J, the gap between germline ends came to 8 bases. CDR3 length: 13 amino acids.

In its sample, this clonotype was seen many times. V and J are TRBV6-5 and TRBJ2-2, with 10 bases that match TRBD2. Germline lookup yields CDR1 MNHEY and CDR2 SVGAGI. CDR3 length: 16 residues. J gave up 5 bases and V 4 bases, and 7 bases lay outside the gene matches. This chain's CDR3 is CASSSLAGGGTGELFF. As DNA, the CDR3 is TGTGCCAGCAGTTCCTTAGCGGGGGGTGGGACCGGGGAGCTGTTTTTT.

The sample holds many counts of this clonotype. This chain uses TRBV12-3 or TRBV12-4 with TRBJ1-5; D uncertain. The CDR3 has 15 residues. Trimming pared 5 bases from V and 7 bases from J, leaving 18 bases between. CDR3 bases: TGTGCCAGCAGTCCCCTTCGGGAGGTAGGGCAGCCCCAGCATTTT. Its protein is CASSPLREVGQPQHF.

V usage is TRBV30 and J usage is TRBJ1-3; a possible D gene is TRBD1 (5 bases). V lost 0 bases to trimming and J lost 3 bases, with 12 bases between them. Per the germline V gene, CDR1 is GTSNPN and CDR2 is SVGIG (reference sequence). The CDR3 loop spans 15 amino acids. The CDR3 nucleotides read TGTGCCTGGAGTGTACAGGTGAACAGTGGAAACACCATATATTTT. Translation gives CAWSVQVNSGNTIYF.

There are many counts of this clonotype. The chain has TRBV4-1 and TRBJ1-5; TRBD1 matches 9 bases. Germline V gives CDR1 MGHRA, CDR2 YSYEKL. The junction had 10 bases not matched to a gene; V was cut back by 1 base and J by 9 bases. The CDR3 extends over 16 amino acids. The CDR3 DNA reads as TGCGCCAGCAGCCAAGGAGCGGGACAGGGCCCCTCGCCCCAGCATTTT. Translating it yields CASSQGAGQGPSPQHF.

CDR3 sequence (DNA): TGTGCCAGCACCGATCTAGCGGGGGGATCGCAAGAGACCCAGTACTTC. Translation: CASTDLAGGSQETQYF. The chain uses TRBV7-6 and TRBJ2-5, with 11 bases matching TRBD2. The junction had 9 bases not matched to a gene; V was cut back by 7 bases and J by 2 bases. In germline, CDR1 is SGHVS, CDR2 FNYEAQ. This CDR3 is built from 16 residues.

This clonotype was seen more than once but under ten times. The V and J genes are TRBV7-2 and TRBJ2-1; D is unresolved. The CDR3 extends over 15 amino acids. V was cut by 0 bases and J by 2 bases, with 8 bases left in between. The germline V gene encodes CDR1 SGHTA and CDR2 FQGNSA. CDR3 sequence (DNA): TGTGCCAGCAGCTTAGCTCGGACCCCCTACAATGAGCAGTTCTTC. Protein product: CASSLARTPYNEQFF.

This clonotype was seen repeatedly, ten times or more. The V call is TRBV6-2 or TRBV6-3, the J call TRBJ1-1; no definite D call. Trimming took 2 bases from V and 0 from J, leaving 19 bases between them. Germline CDR1 MNHEY, CDR2 SVGEGT. The CDR3 sequence is 18 residues long. The CDR3 loop reads CASSYDPEKQTLNTEAFF. The CDR3 nucleotides read TGTGCCAGCAGTTACGACCCCGAGAAGCAAACCCTGAACACTGAAGCTTTCTTT.

In its sample, this clonotype was seen a few times. V is TRBV30 and J is TRBJ1-1, with D possibly TRBD1 on 6 matching bases. The germline V and J ends were trimmed by 0 bases and 6 bases, with 11 bases remaining between them. This CDR3 region has 13 residues. Germline lookup yields CDR1 GTSNPN and CDR2 SVGIG (reference sequence). This chain's CDR3 is CAWSVGGGAEAFF. The CDR3 DNA follows: TGTGCCTGGAGTGTAGGAGGGGGAGCTGAAGCTTTCTTT.